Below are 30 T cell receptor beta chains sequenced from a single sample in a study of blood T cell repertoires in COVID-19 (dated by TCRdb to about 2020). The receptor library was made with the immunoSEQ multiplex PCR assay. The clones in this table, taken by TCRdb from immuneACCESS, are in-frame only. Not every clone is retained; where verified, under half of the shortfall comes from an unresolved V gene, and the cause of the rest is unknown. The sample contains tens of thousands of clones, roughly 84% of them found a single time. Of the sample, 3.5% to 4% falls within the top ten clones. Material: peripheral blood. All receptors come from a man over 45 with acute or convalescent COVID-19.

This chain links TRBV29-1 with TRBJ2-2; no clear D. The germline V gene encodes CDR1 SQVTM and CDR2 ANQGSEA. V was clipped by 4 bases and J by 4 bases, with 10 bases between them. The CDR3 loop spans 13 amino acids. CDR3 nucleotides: TGCAGCGTTGGTGAAGCTAGCACCGGGGAGCTGTTTTTT. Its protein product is CSVGEASTGELFF.

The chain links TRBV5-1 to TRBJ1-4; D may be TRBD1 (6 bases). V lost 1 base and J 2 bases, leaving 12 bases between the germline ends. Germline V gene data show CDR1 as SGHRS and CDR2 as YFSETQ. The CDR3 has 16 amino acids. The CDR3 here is CASSLPSGATNEKLFF. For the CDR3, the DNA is TGCGCCAGCAGCTTGCCGTCAGGGGCGACTAATGAAAAACTGTTTTTT.

The CDR3 protein is CASSAGLAGGGHEQYF. DNA for the CDR3: TGTGCCAGCAGCGCGGGACTAGCGGGGGGCGGCCACGAGCAGTACTTC. V gene TRBV5-4 combines with J gene TRBJ2-7; 15 positions match TRBD2. This CDR3 is built from 16 residues. Germline V gives CDR1 SGHNT, CDR2 YYREEE (reference sequence). Losses at the gene ends were 4 bases for V and 5 bases for J; bases not matched to a gene: 7.

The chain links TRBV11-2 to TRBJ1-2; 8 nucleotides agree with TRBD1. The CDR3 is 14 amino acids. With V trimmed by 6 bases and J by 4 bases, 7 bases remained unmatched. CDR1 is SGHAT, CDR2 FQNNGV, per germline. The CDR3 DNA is TGTGCCAGCAGTTGGACAGGGTCGGGCTATGGCTACACCTTC. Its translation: CASSWTGSGYGYTF.

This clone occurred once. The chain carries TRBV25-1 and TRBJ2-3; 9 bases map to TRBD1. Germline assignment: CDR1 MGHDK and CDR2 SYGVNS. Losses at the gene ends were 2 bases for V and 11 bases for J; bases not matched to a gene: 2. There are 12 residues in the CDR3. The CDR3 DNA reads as TGTGCCAGCAGTGAAGGGACAGGGTGGCAGTATTTT. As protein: CASSEGTGWQYF.

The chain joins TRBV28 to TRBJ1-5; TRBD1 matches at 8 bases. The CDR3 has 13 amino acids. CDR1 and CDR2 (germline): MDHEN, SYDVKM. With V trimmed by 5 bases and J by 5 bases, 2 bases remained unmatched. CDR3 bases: TGTGCCAGCAGTCGGACAGGGCATCAGCCCCAGCATTTT. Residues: CASSRTGHQPQHF.

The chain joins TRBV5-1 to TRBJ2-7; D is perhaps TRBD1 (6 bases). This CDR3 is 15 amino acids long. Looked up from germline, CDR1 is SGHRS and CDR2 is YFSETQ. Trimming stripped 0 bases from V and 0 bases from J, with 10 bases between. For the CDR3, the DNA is TGCGCCAGCAGCTTGGACAGGGCAGGCTCCTACGAGCAGTACTTC. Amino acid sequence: CASSLDRAGSYEQYF. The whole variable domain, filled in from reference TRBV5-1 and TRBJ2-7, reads KAGVTQTPRYLIKTRGQQVTLSCSPISGHRSVSWYQQTPGQGLQFLFEYFSETQRNKGNFPGRFSGRQFSNSRSEMNVSTLELGDSALYLCASSLDRAGSYEQYFGPGTRLTVT.

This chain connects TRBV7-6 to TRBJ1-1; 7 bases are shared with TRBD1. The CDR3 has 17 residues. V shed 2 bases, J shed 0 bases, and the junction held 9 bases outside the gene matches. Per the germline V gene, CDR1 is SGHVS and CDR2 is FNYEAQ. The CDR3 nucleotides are TGTGCCAGCAGCTTATCAATTGGGGGACAGATGAACACTGAAGCTTTCTTT. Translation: CASSLSIGGQMNTEAFF.

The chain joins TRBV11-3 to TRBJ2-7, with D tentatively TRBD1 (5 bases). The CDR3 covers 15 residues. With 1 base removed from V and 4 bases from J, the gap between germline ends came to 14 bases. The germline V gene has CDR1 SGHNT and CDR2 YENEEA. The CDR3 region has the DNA TGTGCCAGCAGCTTAGGCGGCGTTTCAGGGTACGAGCAGTACTTC. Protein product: CASSLGGVSGYEQYF.

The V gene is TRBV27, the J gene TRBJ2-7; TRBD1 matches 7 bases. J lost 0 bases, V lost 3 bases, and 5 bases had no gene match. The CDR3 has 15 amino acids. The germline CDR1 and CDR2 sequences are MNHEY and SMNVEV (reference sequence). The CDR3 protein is CASSLQAGGSYEQYF. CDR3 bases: TGTGCCAGCAGTTTGCAGGCAGGGGGCTCCTACGAGCAGTACTTC.

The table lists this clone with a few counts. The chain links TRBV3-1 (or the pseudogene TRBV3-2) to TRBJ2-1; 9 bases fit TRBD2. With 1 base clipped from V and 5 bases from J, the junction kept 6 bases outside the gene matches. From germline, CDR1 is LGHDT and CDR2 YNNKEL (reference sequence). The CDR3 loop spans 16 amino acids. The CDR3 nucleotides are TGTGCCAGCAGCCAAGCTGGACTAGCGAGCGACAATGAGCAGTTCTTC. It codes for CASSQAGLASDNEQFF.

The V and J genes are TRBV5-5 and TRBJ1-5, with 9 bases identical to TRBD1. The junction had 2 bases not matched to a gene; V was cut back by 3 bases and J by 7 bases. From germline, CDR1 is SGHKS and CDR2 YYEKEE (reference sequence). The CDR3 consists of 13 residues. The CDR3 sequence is CASSWTGDQPQHF. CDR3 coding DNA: TGTGCCAGCAGCTGGACAGGGGACCAGCCCCAGCATTTT.

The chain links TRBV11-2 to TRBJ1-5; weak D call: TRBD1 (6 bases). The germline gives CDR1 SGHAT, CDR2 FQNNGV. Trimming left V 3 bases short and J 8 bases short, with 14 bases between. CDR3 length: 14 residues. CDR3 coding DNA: TGTGCCAGCAGCTTGACAGGCATGGGGGAGCCCCAGCATTTT. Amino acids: CASSLTGMGEPQHF.

The DNA of the CDR3 is TGTGCCAGCAGCTTAATTTATCGCGGGACTAGCACAGATACGCAGTATTTT. Translation: CASSLIYRGTSTDTQYF. The V gene is TRBV11-2, the J gene TRBJ2-3; D is perhaps TRBD2 (6 bases). CDR3 length equals 17 residues. The V gene lost 2 bases and the J gene lost 0 bases, with 15 bases spanning the gap. Germline V gives CDR1 SGHAT, CDR2 FQNNGV. Together with reference TRBV11-2 and TRBJ2-3, the CDR3 gives the full variable domain: EAGVAQSPRYKIIEKRQSVAFWCNPISGHATLYWYQQILGQGPKLLIQFQNNGVVDDSQLPKDRFSAERLKGVDSTLKIQPAKLEDSAVYLCASSLIYRGTSTDTQYFGPGTRLTVL.

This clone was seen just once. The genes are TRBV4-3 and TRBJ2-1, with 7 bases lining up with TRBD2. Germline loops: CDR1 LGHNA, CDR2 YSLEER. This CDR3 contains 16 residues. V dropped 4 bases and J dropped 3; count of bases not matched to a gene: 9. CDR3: CASSPMLAENYNEQFF. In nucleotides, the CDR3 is TGCGCCAGCAGCCCTATGCTAGCGGAGAACTACAATGAGCAGTTCTTC.

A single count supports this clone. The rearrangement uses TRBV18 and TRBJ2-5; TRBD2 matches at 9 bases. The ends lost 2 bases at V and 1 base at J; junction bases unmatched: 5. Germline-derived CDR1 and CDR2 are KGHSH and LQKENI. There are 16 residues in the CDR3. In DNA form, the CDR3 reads TGTGCCAGCTCACCATGGGAACTAGCGGGCCAAGAGACCCAGTACTTC. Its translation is CASSPWELAGQETQYF.

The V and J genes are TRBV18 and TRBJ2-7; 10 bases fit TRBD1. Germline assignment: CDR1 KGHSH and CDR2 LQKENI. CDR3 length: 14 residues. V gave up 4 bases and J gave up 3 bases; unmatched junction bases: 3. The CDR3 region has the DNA TGTGCCAGCTCACGGGACAGGGGACTCTACGAGCAGTACTTC. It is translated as CASSRDRGLYEQYF.

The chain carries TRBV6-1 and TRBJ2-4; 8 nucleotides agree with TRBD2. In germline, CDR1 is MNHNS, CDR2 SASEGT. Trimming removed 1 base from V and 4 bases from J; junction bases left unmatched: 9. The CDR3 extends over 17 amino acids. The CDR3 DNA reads TGTGCCAGCAGTGAAGGGTTGAGCGGGGGAGTTAAAAACATTCAGTACTTC. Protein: CASSEGLSGGVKNIQYF.

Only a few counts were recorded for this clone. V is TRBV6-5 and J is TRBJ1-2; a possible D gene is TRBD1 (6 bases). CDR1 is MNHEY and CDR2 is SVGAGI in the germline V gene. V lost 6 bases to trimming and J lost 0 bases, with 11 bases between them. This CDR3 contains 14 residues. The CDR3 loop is CASRTGIANYGYTF. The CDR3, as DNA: TGTGCCAGCAGAACAGGGATAGCTAACTATGGCTACACCTTC.

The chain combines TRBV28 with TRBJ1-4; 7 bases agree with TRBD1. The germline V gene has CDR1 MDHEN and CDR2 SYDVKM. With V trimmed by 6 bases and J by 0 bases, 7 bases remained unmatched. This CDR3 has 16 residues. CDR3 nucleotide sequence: TGTGCCAGCAGGTCGACAGGGATACCAACTAATGAAAAACTGTTTTTT. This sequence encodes CASRSTGIPTNEKLFF.

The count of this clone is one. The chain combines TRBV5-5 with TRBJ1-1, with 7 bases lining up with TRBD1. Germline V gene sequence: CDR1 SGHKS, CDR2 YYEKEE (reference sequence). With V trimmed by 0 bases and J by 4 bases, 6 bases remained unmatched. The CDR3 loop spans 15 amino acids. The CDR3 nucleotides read TGTGCCAGCAGCTTGGCTGGGCAGGGGGGCACTGAAGCTTTCTTT. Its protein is CASSLAGQGGTEAFF.

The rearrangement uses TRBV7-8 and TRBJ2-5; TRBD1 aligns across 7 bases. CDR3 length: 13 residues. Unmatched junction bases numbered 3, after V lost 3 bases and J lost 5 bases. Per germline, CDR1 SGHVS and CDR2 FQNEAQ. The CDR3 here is CASSFNRGETQYF. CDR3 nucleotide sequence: TGTGCCAGCAGCTTCAACAGGGGTGAGACCCAGTACTTC.

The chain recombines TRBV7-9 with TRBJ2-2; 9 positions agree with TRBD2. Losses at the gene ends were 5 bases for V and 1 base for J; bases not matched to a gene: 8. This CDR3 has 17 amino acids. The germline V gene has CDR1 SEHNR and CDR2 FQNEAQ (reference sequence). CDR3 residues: CASSQLLTSGNTGELFF. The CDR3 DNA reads TGTGCCAGCAGCCAACTTTTGACTAGCGGGAACACCGGGGAGCTGTTTTTT.

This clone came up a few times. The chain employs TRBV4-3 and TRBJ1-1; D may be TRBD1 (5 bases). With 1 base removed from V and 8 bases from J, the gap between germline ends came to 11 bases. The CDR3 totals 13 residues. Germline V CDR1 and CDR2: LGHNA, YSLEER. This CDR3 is CASSQGRGTEAFF. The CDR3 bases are TGCGCCAGCAGCCAAGGAAGGGGCACAGAAGCTTTCTTT.

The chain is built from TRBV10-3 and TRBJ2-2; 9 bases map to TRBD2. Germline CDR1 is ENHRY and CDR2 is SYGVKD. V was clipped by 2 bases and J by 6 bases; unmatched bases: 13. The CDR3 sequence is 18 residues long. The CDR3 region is CAISEAPDRSGGPGELFF. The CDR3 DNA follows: TGTGCCATCAGTGAGGCCCCCGATCGGAGCGGGGGGCCCGGGGAGCTGTTTTTT.

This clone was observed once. The DNA for the CDR3 is TGTGCCAGTAGTATAGGGGGGGGAACTGAAGCTTTCTTT. Amino acids: CASSIGGGTEAFF. This chain uses TRBV19 with TRBJ1-1, with a possible D match to TRBD1 (5 bases). CDR1 and CDR2 (germline): LNHDA, SQIVND (reference sequence). The CDR3 has 13 residues. Trimming cost V 1 base and J 5 bases, with 8 bases left between them.

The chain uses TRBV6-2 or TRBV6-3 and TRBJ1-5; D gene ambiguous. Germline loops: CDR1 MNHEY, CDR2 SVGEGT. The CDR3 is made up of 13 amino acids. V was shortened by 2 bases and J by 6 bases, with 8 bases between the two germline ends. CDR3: CASSYQERQPQHF. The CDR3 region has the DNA TGTGCCAGCAGTTACCAGGAACGTCAGCCCCAGCATTTT.

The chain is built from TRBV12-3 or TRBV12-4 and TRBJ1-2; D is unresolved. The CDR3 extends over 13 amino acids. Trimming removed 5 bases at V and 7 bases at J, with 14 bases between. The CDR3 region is CASSPGGNGGYTF. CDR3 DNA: TGTGCCAGCAGTCCGGGAGGGAATGGTGGCTACACCTTC.

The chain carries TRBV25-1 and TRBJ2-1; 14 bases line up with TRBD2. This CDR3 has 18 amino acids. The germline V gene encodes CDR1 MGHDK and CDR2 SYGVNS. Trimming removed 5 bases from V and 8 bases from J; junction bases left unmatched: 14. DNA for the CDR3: TGTGCCAGCAGTCCCCGGGGGACTAGCGGGAGCGTCGAGGATGAGCAGTTCTTC. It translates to CASSPRGTSGSVEDEQFF.

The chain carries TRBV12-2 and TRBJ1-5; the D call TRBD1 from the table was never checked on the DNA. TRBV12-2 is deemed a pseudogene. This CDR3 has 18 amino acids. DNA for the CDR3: TGTGCAAGTCGCTTCTTGTCGAGATCACAGAATAGCAATCAGCCCCAGCATTTT. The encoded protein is CASRFLSRSQNSNQPQHF.